These T cell receptor beta chains were read from a single sample in a study of blood T cell repertoires in COVID-19. Clones were sequenced by immunoSEQ multiplex PCR, and TCRdb holds only the in-frame ones, with some missing. The table records 310,000 or so clones, roughly 90% of them present only once. Specimen: PBMCs or T cells enriched from blood (not recorded which). The receptors were gathered from a woman under 30 who had recovered from COVID-19. The CDR3 runs from the conserved cysteine through the conserved F or W. The order of the fields is clone size, J gene, V gene, D gene, CDR3 DNA, CDR3 protein. A D gene is named only where the DNA matches it firmly. Size is omitted from some rows. Given values are once, few, many or a class for expanded clones.

>-|TRBJ2-3|TRBV9|TRBD2
TGTGCCAGCAGCGAGCGGGAGGGCCTGTTGGGAGATACGCAGTATTTT
CASSEREGLLGDTQYF
>-|TRBJ2-3|TRBV14|-
TGTGCCAGCAGCCAAGGAGAGGAATTTACTACAGATACGCAGTATTTT
CASSQGEEFTTDTQYF
>once|TRBJ1-3|TRBV18|-
TGTGCCAGCTCAAAGGGAGCTGGAAACACCATATATTTT
CASSKGAGNTIYF
>-|TRBJ1-1|TRBV5-6|TRBD1
TGTGCCAGCAGCCAAGGGGGCGAAGCTTTCTTT
CASSQGGEAFF
>-|TRBJ2-1|TRBV7-2|-
TGTGCCAGCAGCCCTGGAGGGAACGACTACAATGAGCAGTTCTTC
CASSPGGNDYNEQFF
>once|TRBJ1-6|TRBV25-1|-
TGTGCCAGCAGTGAACTGAGGAATTCACCCCTCCACTTT
CASSELRNSPLHF
>-|TRBJ1-1|TRBV28|TRBD1
TGTGCCAGCAGGGGACTTCAGGGGGCGCTGAACACTGAAGCTTTCTTT
CASRGLQGALNTEAFF
>-|TRBJ2-4|TRBV3-1/TRBV3-2|-
TGTGCCAGCAGCCAAGCCACTAAAAACATTCAGTACTTC
CASSQATKNIQYF
>once|TRBJ1-2|TRBV15|-
TGTGCCACCAGCACACAGTACTATGGCTACACCTTC
CATSTQYYGYTF
>few|TRBJ2-2|TRBV11-2|TRBD2
TGTGCCAGCAGCTGCGCCGAATGGGAGGGCCCAACCGGGGAGCTGTTTTTT
CASSCAEWEGPTGELFF
>-|TRBJ1-4|TRBV7-9|-
TGTGCCAGCAGATCCGGGTCTTTTAATGAAAAACTGTTTTTT
CASRSGSFNEKLFF
>-|TRBJ2-3|TRBV5-6|TRBD2
TGTGCCAGCAGCTTGGCTCTAGCGGGAGTATGGGCAGATACGCAGTATTTT
CASSLALAGVWADTQYF
>once|TRBJ2-1|TRBV5-4|TRBD2
TGTGCCAGCAGCTTGCCAGCGGGGGGAGCCTACAATGAGCAGTTCTTC
CASSLPAGGAYNEQFF
>-|TRBJ2-3|TRBV4-2|TRBD2
TGTGCCAGCAGCCAAGATGGACTAGCGGGGGCAGATACGCAGTATTTT
CASSQDGLAGADTQYF
>-|TRBJ1-6|TRBV9|TRBD1
TGTGCCAGCAAGGGGGAACAGGGGAATTCACCCCTCCACTTT
CASKGEQGNSPLHF
>-|TRBJ2-7|TRBV4-3|-
TGCGCCAGCAGCCAGGAATTGGGGCAGGCCTCCGAGCAGTACTTC
CASSQELGQASEQYF
>-|TRBJ2-2|TRBV13|-
TGTGCCAGCAGTCGGTGGGGCCAGAACACCGGGGAGCTGTTTTTT
CASSRWGQNTGELFF
>-|TRBJ1-6|TRBV7-3|-
TGTGCCAGCAGCCTCGCGGGTCTCGGGAATAATTCACCCCTCCACTTT
CASSLAGLGNNSPLHF
>-|TRBJ1-2|TRBV2|-
TGTGCCAGCAGTAAGGCGGCAGAAGTCTATGGCTACACCTTC
CASSKAAEVYGYTF
>once|TRBJ2-1|TRBV2|-
TGTGCCAGCCGAATGGGCGGGGGCCGTGAGCAGTTCTTC
CASRMGGGREQFF
>-|TRBJ1-4|TRBV15|-
TGTGCCACCAGGGCTCAAGGCGGGGGCAGCGGTGAAAAACTGTTTTTT
CATRAQGGGSGEKLFF
>once|TRBJ2-2|TRBV11-1|-
TGTGCCAGCGGTCGGGGTTCAGGAACCGGGGAGCTGTTTTTT
CASGRGSGTGELFF
>-|TRBJ1-2|TRBV7-2|-
TGTGCCAGCAGCTTATTTGGCCGCAGGGGTTCCCGTGGCTACACCTTC
CASSLFGRRGSRGYTF
>once|TRBJ2-5|TRBV5-1|TRBD1
TGCGCCAGCAGCTTGGTTTTCGGGACAGGGCCAGGGGAGACCCAGTACTTC
CASSLVFGTGPGETQYF
>-|TRBJ1-2|TRBV9|-
TGTGCCAGCAGCGTCTCAGCGACAGGATTATATGGCTACACCTTC
CASSVSATGLYGYTF
>-|TRBJ2-7|TRBV28|TRBD2
TGTGCCAGCAGCTCCTTAGGTGGTAGCGGGAGTGACGAGCAGTACTTC
CASSSLGGSGSDEQYF
>-|TRBJ2-1|TRBV5-8|TRBD2
TGTGCCAGCAACTCGGCAGGGATAGGGCTAGCGGGCTGGGGGCAGCAGTTCTTC
CASNSAGIGLAGWGQQFF
>-|TRBJ1-3|TRBV5-5|-
TGTGCCAGCAGCTTTTCTGGGGGGAACTCTGGAAACACCATATATTTT
CASSFSGGNSGNTIYF
>-|TRBJ2-5|TRBV2|-
TGTGCCAGCAGTGGGCGGTTCGTAAAAGAGACCCAGTACTTC
CASSGRFVKETQYF
>-|TRBJ1-6|TRBV4-3|-
TGCGCCAGCAGCTCAGGTCGGAAGAACTATAATTCACCCCTCCACTTT
CASSSGRKNYNSPLHF
>-|TRBJ2-2|TRBV6-4|-
TGTGCCAGCAGTGACTCGACTAGCGGGGAGCTGTTTTTT
CASSDSTSGELFF
>-|TRBJ1-4|TRBV5-1|TRBD1
TGCGCCAGCAGCTTGGCGGGACAGGGGATGCAAAAACTGTTTTTT
CASSLAGQGMQKLFF
>-|TRBJ1-5|TRBV28|-
TGTGCCAGCAGTCTCTTGGGGGGGAGTAGTCAGCCCCAGCATTTT
CASSLLGGSSQPQHF
>-|TRBJ2-5|TRBV4-3|TRBD1
TGCGCCAGCAGCCAACAAGGTGGACAGGGAGACCAAGAGACCCAGTACTTC
CASSQQGGQGDQETQYF
>-|TRBJ1-1|TRBV14|-
TGTGCCAGCAGCCAAGAAACCCCCGGAGCTTTCTTT
CASSQETPGAFF
>-|TRBJ2-5|TRBV9|TRBD1
TGTGCCAGCAGCCAACCCGGGACAGGGGGTCAGACCCAGTACTTC
CASSQPGTGGQTQYF
>once|TRBJ2-3|TRBV15|TRBD2
TGTGCCACCAGCAGCGGGACTAGCGGGACGGTAGATACGCAGTATTTT
CATSSGTSGTVDTQYF
>-|TRBJ2-7|TRBV27|-
TGTGCCAGCAGTGACCCCTCCTGGGGGGACGAGCAGTACTTC
CASSDPSWGDEQYF
>-|TRBJ1-1|TRBV28|TRBD1
TGTGCCAGCAGCCCACCGGGACAGGGATCGAACACTGAAGCTTTCTTT
CASSPPGQGSNTEAFF
>-|TRBJ2-2|TRBV6-6|-
TGTGCCAGCAGGCCCCCCGGAGGTGACACCGGGGAGCTGTTTTTT
CASRPPGGDTGELFF
>-|TRBJ2-5|TRBV20-1|-
TGCAGTGCTAGACCTTTGGAGACCCAGTACTTC
CSARPLETQYF
>-|TRBJ2-2|TRBV3-1/TRBV3-2|-
TGTGCCAGCAGCCAAGAGCTACCGGACTCTACAGAGACCGGGGAGCTGTTTTTT
CASSQELPDSTETGELFF
>-|TRBJ2-5|TRBV5-1|TRBD1
TGCGCCAGCAGCCCTCGGCTAGGGGGCTTGGAGACCCAGTACTTC
CASSPRLGGLETQYF
>-|TRBJ1-2|TRBV19|-
TGTGCCAGCTCCTATCTACGTTTCTCCTATGGCTACACCTTC
CASSYLRFSYGYTF
>-|TRBJ1-1|TRBV15|-
TGTGCCACCAGCCACGAAGCGGGCAGGCTGCAATTT
CATSHEAGRLQF
>-|TRBJ1-4|TRBV24-1|TRBD1
TGTGCCACCAGTGATTCGACCGGGACAGTTAATGAAAAACTGTTTTTT
CATSDSTGTVNEKLFF
>-|TRBJ1-1|TRBV5-1|TRBD1
TGCGCCAGCACCCCCACTGACAGGGCGTACACTGAAGCTTTCTTT
CASTPTDRAYTEAFF
>-|TRBJ1-6|TRBV7-8|TRBD1
TGTGCCAGCAGCCCACCAGGGGGCCTTTATAATTCACCCCTCCACTTT
CASSPPGGLYNSPLHF
>-|TRBJ2-3|TRBV5-4|-
TGTGCCAGCAGCTTGGAATCGGATACGCAGTATTTT
CASSLESDTQYF
>-|TRBJ1-5|TRBV5-1|-
TGCGCCAGCAGCCCCACGGGGGTAGGGAATCAGCCCCAGCATTTT
CASSPTGVGNQPQHF
>-|TRBJ2-3|TRBV9|-
TGTGCCAGCAGCGTAGCGCCGGGCGGGGGCACCACAGATACGCAGTATTTT
CASSVAPGGGTTDTQYF
>-|TRBJ1-1|TRBV7-2|-
TGTGCCAGCAGCTTGACAGGCTGGAACACTGAAGCTTTCTTT
CASSLTGWNTEAFF
>-|TRBJ1-1|TRBV21-1|-
TGTGCCAGCAGCAATAAAGGACAGAAATACACTGAAGCTTTCTTT
CASSNKGQKYTEAFF
>-|TRBJ1-5|TRBV28|-
TGTGCCAGCTGCCAGGGCGGCAGCAATCAGCCCCAGCATTTT
CASCQGGSNQPQHF
>-|TRBJ1-2|TRBV6-1|TRBD1
TGTGCCAGCAGTGAGGGACAGTACTATGGCTACACCTTC
CASSEGQYYGYTF